These T cell receptor beta chains were read from a single sample in a study of blood T cell repertoires in COVID-19. Using immunoSEQ multiplex PCR, the repertoire was profiled, and TCRdb retains in-frame clones only, with some absent. Of approximately 230,000 clones in the sample, over 70% were seen once. The sequenced sample was peripheral blood. The receptors derive from an elderly man with acute or convalescent COVID-19. CDR3s include the opening cysteine and the closing phenylalanine or tryptophan. Fields, in order: V gene, clone size, D gene, J gene, CDR3 protein, CDR3 DNA. A D gene is named only where the DNA matches it firmly. Only part of the rows carry a size: once, few, many, or a class if the clone is expanded.

>TRBV5-6|NA|NA|TRBJ2-6
CASSLRTSGANVLTF
TGTGCCAGCAGCTTACGCACAAGTGGGGCCAACGTCCTGACTTTC
>TRBV7-2|NA|TRBD1|TRBJ2-5
CASSSQGAGETQYF
TGTGCCAGCAGCTCCCAGGGGGCAGGAGAGACCCAGTACTTC
>TRBV9|few|TRBD2|TRBJ2-1
CASSVSGSNSYNEQFF
TGTGCCAGCAGCGTAAGCGGGAGTAATTCCTACAATGAGCAGTTCTTC
>TRBV2|NA|NA|TRBJ1-2
CASSLGGLDYGYTF
TGTGCCAGCAGCCTAGGTGGTTTGGACTATGGCTACACCTTC
>TRBV10-3|once|TRBD1|TRBJ1-5
CAISETGGQPQHF
TGTGCCATCAGTGAAACAGGGGGCCAGCCCCAGCATTTT
>TRBV6-5|NA|NA|TRBJ2-3
CASNSLPTDTQYF
TGTGCCAGCAATTCCCTCCCCACAGATACGCAGTATTTT
>TRBV19|NA|NA|TRBJ2-5
CASSAFRGGETQYF
TGTGCCAGTAGTGCATTCAGGGGTGGAGAGACCCAGTACTTC
>TRBV3-1/TRBV3-2|NA|NA|TRBJ2-2
CASSHDRSYTGELFF
TGTGCCAGCAGCCACGACAGGTCATACACCGGGGAGCTGTTTTTT
>TRBV28|few|TRBD1|TRBJ2-7
CASRQGPGQGAPYEQYF
TGTGCCAGCAGGCAGGGACCGGGACAGGGGGCGCCCTACGAGCAGTACTTC
>TRBV7-8|NA|NA|TRBJ2-5
CASSPGLGETQYF
TGTGCCAGCAGCCCAGGGTTAGGGGAGACCCAGTACTTC
>TRBV4-2|NA|NA|TRBJ1-6
CASSQVKQGGTYNSPLHF
TGTGCCAGCAGCCAAGTTAAGCAGGGAGGGACCTATAATTCACCCCTCCACTTT
>TRBV5-1|NA|NA|TRBJ2-2
CASSPDPWSTGELFF
TGCGCCAGCAGCCCCGACCCCTGGAGCACCGGGGAGCTGTTTTTT
>TRBV19|NA|NA|TRBJ2-6
CASTDGSSGANVLTF
TGTGCCAGTACCGATGGGAGCTCTGGGGCCAACGTCCTGACTTTC
>TRBV3-1/TRBV3-2|NA|NA|TRBJ2-7
CASSQALLNSYEQYF
TGTGCCAGCAGCCAAGCCTTACTTAACTCCTACGAGCAGTACTTC
>TRBV9|NA|NA|TRBJ2-7
CASSLGQGTYEQYF
TGTGCCAGCAGCCTAGGGCAGGGGACCTACGAGCAGTACTTC
>TRBV27|once|TRBD1|TRBJ2-7
CASSSRTGDYEQYF
TGTGCCAGCAGTTCCAGGACAGGAGACTACGAGCAGTACTTC
>TRBV7-9|NA|TRBD2|TRBJ2-5
CASSALGLAGQETQYF
TGTGCCAGCAGCGCGCTAGGACTAGCGGGCCAAGAGACCCAGTACTTC
>TRBV19|NA|NA|TRBJ2-1
CASSIDSARNNEQFF
TGTGCCAGTAGTATAGATAGTGCCAGGAACAATGAGCAGTTCTTC
>TRBV7-2|once|NA|TRBJ1-6
CASSLAGSRSYNSPLHF
TGTGCCAGCAGCTTAGCGGGCAGCCGCTCCTATAATTCACCCCTCCACTTT
>TRBV3-1/TRBV3-2|NA|TRBD2|TRBJ2-2
CASSSGGLAVNTGELFF
TGTGCCAGCAGCTCCGGGGGACTAGCGGTGAACACCGGGGAGCTGTTTTTT
>TRBV3-1/TRBV3-2|NA|NA|TRBJ2-7
CASSLRGSSIRGEQYF
TGTGCCAGCAGCCTCCGCGGCAGCTCCATAAGGGGCGAGCAGTACTTC
>TRBV5-8|NA|NA|TRBJ2-1
CASRSQSGGQFF
TGTGCCAGCAGGTCTCAGTCAGGAGGGCAGTTCTTC
>TRBV28|NA|TRBD2|TRBJ2-1
CASSSAGAGGGSEQFF
TGTGCCAGCAGTTCCGCCGGAGCGGGAGGGGGGAGTGAGCAGTTCTTC
>TRBV28|NA|NA|TRBJ2-3
CATHAGRTDTQYF
TGTGCCACCCACGCGGGGCGCACAGATACGCAGTATTTT
>TRBV7-9|NA|NA|TRBJ2-7
CASSLAEGYEQYF
TGTGCCAGCAGCTTAGCCGAGGGCTACGAGCAGTACTTC
>TRBV14|NA|NA|TRBJ1-1
CASSQVRGTEAFF
TGTGCCAGCAGCCAAGTCCGGGGGACTGAAGCTTTCTTT
>TRBV11-3|NA|TRBD2|TRBJ2-7
CASSLGTIGEQYF
TGTGCCAGCAGCCTAGGGACTATCGGCGAGCAGTACTTC
>TRBV12-3/TRBV12-4|NA|NA|TRBJ1-6
CASSSLLNSPLHF
TGTGCCAGCAGTTCACTTTTGAATTCACCCCTCCACTTT
>TRBV30|few|NA|TRBJ1-6
CAWSSAGPLHF
TGTGCCTGGAGTAGTGCCGGGCCCCTCCACTTT
>TRBV2|NA|TRBD2|TRBJ2-5
CASSATGGVQETQYF
TGTGCCAGCAGTGCAACGGGGGGGGTTCAGGAGACCCAGTACTTC
>TRBV30|NA|TRBD1|TRBJ1-3
CAWSRGDPGNTIYF
TGTGCCTGGTCCAGGGGGGATCCTGGAAACACCATATATTTT
>TRBV18|NA|NA|TRBJ2-3
CASSPLQATDTQYF
TGTGCCAGCTCACCGTTACAGGCCACAGATACGCAGTATTTT
>TRBV3-1/TRBV3-2|NA|TRBD1|TRBJ2-3
CASSQGQGLIRTDTQYF
TGTGCCAGCAGCCAGGGACAGGGGCTCATTCGCACAGATACGCAGTATTTT
>TRBV16|NA|NA|TRBJ2-5
CASSQLGSGRASETQYF
TGTGCCAGCAGCCAATTAGGATCTGGCAGGGCCAGCGAGACCCAGTACTTC
>TRBV28|NA|TRBD1|TRBJ2-6
CASERGLGANVLTF
TGTGCCAGCGAAAGGGGGCTTGGGGCCAACGTCCTGACTTTC
>TRBV3-1/TRBV3-2|NA|TRBD1|TRBJ1-6
CASSFRPVGQGTAYNSPLHF
TGTGCCAGCAGCTTTAGACCCGTCGGACAGGGGACGGCCTATAATTCACCCCTCCACTTT
>TRBV2|few|TRBD2|TRBJ2-4
CASSEALTSGTDQYF
TGTGCCAGCAGTGAAGCCCTGACTAGCGGAACGGATCAGTACTTC
>TRBV7-8|NA|NA|TRBJ2-1
CASSLKRLENEQFF
TGTGCCAGCAGCTTAAAGAGACTAGAAAATGAGCAGTTCTTC
>TRBV5-1|NA|TRBD1|TRBJ1-3
CASSLGGSNSGNTIYF
TGCGCCAGCAGCTTAGGGGGCTCTAACTCTGGAAACACCATATATTTT
>TRBV27|few|NA|TRBJ1-6
CASRTQGGSPLHF
TGTGCCAGCAGAACACAGGGAGGGTCACCCCTCCACTTT
>TRBV30|many|NA|TRBJ2-7
CAWSPQSYEQYF
TGTGCCTGGAGTCCCCAGTCCTACGAGCAGTACTTC
>TRBV5-1|NA|TRBD2|TRBJ2-1
CASSLGGLAGVNEQFF
TGCGCCAGCAGCTTGGGAGGCCTAGCGGGAGTTAATGAGCAGTTCTTC
>TRBV7-2|NA|NA|TRBJ2-1
CASSLEMASFNEQFF
TGTGCCAGCAGCTTAGAAATGGCTAGCTTCAATGAGCAGTTCTTC
>TRBV14|NA|TRBD1|TRBJ1-2
CASSQGGTGLGYTF
TGTGCCAGCAGCCAAGGCGGGACAGGACTTGGCTACACCTTC
>TRBV19|NA|TRBD2|TRBJ2-1
CASKLAGSDEQFF
TGTGCCAGTAAACTAGCGGGGAGCGATGAGCAGTTCTTC
>TRBV5-4|NA|TRBD1|TRBJ1-1
CASSLGAGGDGEAFF
TGTGCCAGCAGCTTGGGGGCAGGGGGTGATGGTGAAGCTTTCTTT
>TRBV7-3|NA|NA|TRBJ1-1
CASSLGPYTEAFF
TGTGCCAGCAGCTTAGGCCCCTACACTGAAGCTTTCTTT
>TRBV28|NA|NA|TRBJ2-7
CASSLSYIYEQYF
TGTGCCAGCAGTTTATCTTACATCTACGAGCAGTACTTC
>TRBV19|NA|NA|TRBJ1-2
CASSATGIGYTF
TGTGCCAGTAGTGCTACAGGGATTGGCTACACCTTC
>TRBV5-1|NA|TRBD1|TRBJ1-1
CASSWATGDTEAFF
TGCGCCAGCAGCTGGGCAACAGGGGACACTGAAGCTTTCTTT
>TRBV27|NA|TRBD1|TRBJ2-7
CASSFYLGTGSHVEQYF
TGTGCCAGCAGTTTTTACCTGGGGACAGGGTCCCACGTCGAGCAGTACTTC
>TRBV27|NA|TRBD2|TRBJ2-7
CASRPRLAGGPYEQYF
TGTGCCAGCAGGCCTCGGCTAGCGGGGGGGCCCTACGAGCAGTACTTC
>TRBV7-8|NA|NA|TRBJ1-4
CASSFSRAEKLFF
TGTGCCAGCAGCTTCTCCAGGGCCGAAAAACTGTTTTTT
>TRBV29-1|NA|NA|TRBJ2-5
CSVVRGFGETQYF
TGCAGCGTTGTCCGAGGGTTCGGAGAGACCCAGTACTTC
>TRBV30|once|NA|TRBJ1-6
CAWRQGDSPLHF
TGTGCCTGGAGACAGGGTGACTCACCCCTCCACTTT
>TRBV19|NA|TRBD1|TRBJ1-5
CASSDREGFDQPQHF
TGTGCCAGTAGTGACAGGGAAGGGTTTGATCAGCCCCAGCATTTT
>TRBV5-5|NA|TRBD1|TRBJ2-4
CASSFQDRDIQYF
TGTGCCAGCAGCTTCCAGGACAGGGACATTCAGTACTTC